These 26 T cell receptor beta chains were sequenced from one sample in a study of cytomegalovirus exposure and HLA in healthy donors. Both 60 Vbeta primers and 13 Jbeta primers went into the PCR. Some clones are missing from TCRdb's copy, which holds only in-frame ones; the method was immunoSEQ multiplex PCR. The sample lists more than 85,000 clones, about 70% seen once, with about 4.5% in the top ten. The sample taken for sequencing was PBMCs. Every receptor here comes from a woman between 18 and 29 years old in good health and CMV-seropositive.

The J gene is TRBJ2-5, the V gene TRBV6-1, with 10 nucleotides matching TRBD2. In germline, CDR1 is MNHNS, CDR2 SASEGT. After removal of 8 bases from V and 1 base from J, the junction contained 7 bases not matched to a gene. There are 15 residues in the CDR3. CDR3 DNA: TGTGCCAGCGAGGTGCTAGCGGGAGCCCAAGAGACCCAGTACTTC. Encoded protein: CASEVLAGAQETQYF.

In DNA, the CDR3 is TGTGCCAGCAGTTACCCGGAGCAGTACTTC. This translates into CASSYPEQYF. The chain has TRBV6-5 and TRBJ2-5; D call uncertain. Trimming left V 2 bases short and J 11 bases short, with 6 bases between. Germline V gives CDR1 MNHEY, CDR2 SVGAGI. The CDR3 runs 10 residues.

This chain connects TRBV11-1 to TRBJ2-7; D gene unclear. CDR3 size: 12 residues. CDR1 is SGHAT, CDR2 FQDESV, per germline (reference sequence). The ends were cut back, 5 bases at V and 2 bases at J, with 7 bases in the middle. CDR3 coding DNA: TGTGCCAGCAGCAGAGACACCTACGAGCAGTACTTC. It encodes CASSRDTYEQYF.

CDR3 DNA: TGTGCCAGTAGGCCGGACAGAAGCTCCTACAATGAGCAGTTCTTC. This codes for CASRPDRSSYNEQFF. The gene calls are TRBV19 and TRBJ2-1; TRBD1 is a possible D gene (6 bases). CDR3 length: 15 residues. The V gene's germline CDR1 is LNHDA and CDR2 SQIVND (reference sequence). V was clipped by 6 bases and J by 0 bases, with 12 bases between them.

V gene TRBV5-4 combines with J gene TRBJ2-2; maybe TRBD2 (5 bases). The V gene's germline CDR1 is SGHNT and CDR2 YYREEE (reference sequence). The CDR3 is 15 residues long. The ends were cut back, 0 bases at V and 4 bases at J, with 10 bases in the middle. The CDR3 spells CASSLGLAATGELFF. DNA for the CDR3: TGTGCCAGCAGCTTGGGCCTAGCAGCCACCGGGGAGCTGTTTTTT.

The chain combines TRBV27 with TRBJ2-3; 8 bases map to TRBD2. This CDR3 is 15 amino acids long. Trimming removed 3 bases from V and 8 bases from J; junction bases left unmatched: 10. CDR1 and CDR2 from the germline V gene are MNHEY and SMNVEV (reference sequence). The CDR3: CASSFLAGAGATQYF. In DNA, the CDR3 is TGTGCCAGCAGTTTTCTAGCGGGCGCGGGGGCTACGCAGTATTTT.

V and J are TRBV29-1 and TRBJ2-7, with TRBD1 as a possible D gene (6 bases). The length of the CDR3 is 12 residues. V was trimmed by 6 bases and J by 1 base, leaving 10 bases between them. Germline V gene sequence: CDR1 SQVTM, CDR2 ANQGSEA. The CDR3, as DNA: TGCAGCGTAACAGGGTCATCCTACGAGCAGTACTTC. It codes for CSVTGSSYEQYF.

There are a few counts of this clone. The J gene is TRBJ2-1, the V gene TRBV6-5; 14 positions agree with TRBD2. The junction had 4 bases not matched to a gene; V was cut back by 4 bases and J by 8 bases. The length of the CDR3 is 15 residues. CDR1 and CDR2 (germline): MNHEY, SVGAGI. CDR3 nucleotides: TGTGCCAGCAGTTTGGGACTAGCGGGAGTCTATGAGCAGTTCTTC. Its protein is CASSLGLAGVYEQFF.

The chain is built from TRBV28 and TRBJ2-7, with 7 bases fitting TRBD1. CDR1 and CDR2 (germline): MDHEN, SYDVKM. CDR3 size: 13 residues. V lost 2 bases and J lost 5; bases outside the gene matches: 3. CDR3 sequence reads: CASSLPGQDEQYF. CDR3 DNA: TGTGCCAGCAGTTTACCTGGACAGGACGAGCAGTACTTC.

The sample holds a few counts of this clone. V gene TRBV5-6 combines with J gene TRBJ2-7, with D possibly TRBD1 on 5 matching bases. Trimming cost V 3 bases and J 2 bases, with 12 bases left between them. CDR3 length: 14 residues. CDR1 is SGHDT and CDR2 is YYEEEE in the germline V gene. Here the CDR3 DNA reads TGTGCCAGCAGCTCTTACAGGAGAACCTACGAGCAGTACTTC. It codes for CASSSYRRTYEQYF. Supplemented by reference TRBV5-6 and TRBJ2-7, the full variable domain reads DAGVTQSPTHLIKTRGQQVTLRCSPKSGHDTVSWYQQALGQGPQFIFQYYEEEERQRGNFPDRFSGHQFPNYSSELNVNALLLGDSALYLCASSSYRRTYEQYFGPGTRLTVT.

In this sample, this clone turned up once. The genes are TRBV7-9 and TRBJ1-4, with D perhaps matching TRBD1 (5 bases). Germline assignment: CDR1 SEHNR and CDR2 FQNEAQ (reference sequence). V was pared by 1 base and J by 13 bases, with 10 bases between. This CDR3 region has 12 residues. CDR3 coding DNA: TGTGCCAGCAGCTTAGAGGGGTTGAGACTGTTTTTT. Amino acid sequence: CASSLEGLRLFF.

The CDR3 loop is CAISDRGQGVYEQYF. In nucleotides, the CDR3 is TGTGCCATCAGTGACCGTGGACAGGGGGTCTACGAGCAGTACTTC. The chain couples TRBV10-3 to TRBJ2-7; TRBD1 aligns across 10 bases. Per the germline V gene, CDR1 is ENHRY and CDR2 is SYGVKD. The CDR3 runs to 15 residues. J was trimmed by 3 bases and V by 3 bases; bases with no gene match: 5.

This clone was recorded a few times. V is TRBV27 and J is TRBJ1-5; a possible D gene is TRBD1 (5 bases). CDR1 and CDR2 (germline): MNHEY, SMNVEV (reference sequence). Trimming pared 4 bases from V and 7 bases from J, leaving 11 bases between. The CDR3 length is 13 residues. CDR3 in amino acids: CASSWGRRQPQHF. In DNA, the CDR3 is TGTGCCAGCAGTTGGGGCAGGAGACAGCCCCAGCATTTT.

The V call is TRBV11-2, the J call TRBJ1-2, with D tentatively TRBD1 (5 bases). Per germline, CDR1 SGHAT and CDR2 FQNNGV. Trimming left V 3 bases short and J 2 bases short, with 13 bases between. This CDR3 is 15 amino acids long. The CDR3 DNA follows: TGTGCCAGCAGCTTTCCGGGGGGATCGAACTATGGCTACACCTTC. This sequence encodes CASSFPGGSNYGYTF.

The chain joins TRBV28 to TRBJ1-5; a weak D match, TRBD1 (5 bases). The CDR3 extends over 16 amino acids. With 3 bases removed from V and 3 bases from J, the gap between germline ends came to 15 bases. From germline, CDR1 is MDHEN and CDR2 SYDVKM. Here the CDR3 DNA reads TGTGCCAGCAGTTTTTCGGGCGCGGGGGACAATCAGCCCCAGCATTTT. It yields the protein CASSFSGAGDNQPQHF.

The chain employs TRBV6-6 and TRBJ2-1; 9 bases map to TRBD2. J lost 5 bases, V lost 6 bases, and 8 bases had no gene match. CDR3 length equals 15 residues. Germline-derived CDR1 and CDR2 are MNHNY and SVGAGI (reference sequence). The chain's CDR3 is CASSNVAGVNNEQFF. The CDR3, as DNA: TGTGCCAGCAGCAATGTAGCGGGAGTAAACAATGAGCAGTTCTTC.

V is TRBV5-6 and J is TRBJ1-1; TRBD1 matches at 8 bases. The CDR3 has 15 residues. J gave up 1 base and V 4 bases, and 6 bases lay outside the gene matches. CDR1 SGHDT and CDR2 YYEEEE come from the germline V gene. The CDR3, as DNA: TGTGCCAGCAGCCCGAGGGACAGGAGGAACACTGAAGCTTTCTTT. Its protein product is CASSPRDRRNTEAFF.

This clone has just one count. The chain uses TRBV6-5 and TRBJ2-1, with D possibly matching TRBD2 (5 bases). This CDR3 comprises 11 residues. Trimming removed 11 bases from V and 2 bases from J, with 7 bases in between. Germline loops: CDR1 MNHEY, CDR2 SVGAGI. CDR3 sequence reads: CAAGAYNEQFF. In DNA form, the CDR3 reads TGTGCCGCGGGCGCCTACAATGAGCAGTTCTTC.

The rearrangement uses TRBV6-5 and TRBJ1-2, with TRBD1 as a possible D gene (6 bases). Trimming cost V 5 bases and J 2 bases, with 12 bases left between them. Germline-derived CDR1 and CDR2 are MNHEY and SVGAGI. The CDR3 runs 14 residues. This CDR3 reads CASSAGAANYGYTF. The DNA of the CDR3 is TGTGCCAGCAGTGCGGGGGCGGCGAACTATGGCTACACCTTC.

The gene calls are TRBV14 and TRBJ2-3; TRBD1 is a possible D gene (6 bases). Germline V gives CDR1 SGHDN, CDR2 FVKESK. The CDR3 is 13 residues long. Deletions cut 6 bases from V and 4 bases from J, with 11 bases between. As DNA, the CDR3 is TGTGCCAGCAGAATGGGGGCGGCAGATACGCAGTATTTT. Its protein is CASRMGAADTQYF.

The gene calls are TRBV5-1 and TRBJ1-4, with TRBD1 identical over 7 bases. With 0 bases clipped from V and 5 bases from J, the junction kept 4 bases outside the gene matches. Germline assignment: CDR1 SGHRS and CDR2 YFSETQ. The CDR3 covers 15 residues. The CDR3 DNA reads TGCGCCAGCAGCTTGGAGGGACAGCTGAATGAAAAACTGTTTTTT. Protein product: CASSLEGQLNEKLFF. Using reference TRBV5-1 and TRBJ1-4 for the parts outside the CDR3, the full variable domain is KAGVTQTPRYLIKTRGQQVTLSCSPISGHRSVSWYQQTPGQGLQFLFEYFSETQRNKGNFPGRFSGRQFSNSRSEMNVSTLELGDSALYLCASSLEGQLNEKLFFGSGTQLSVL.

This clone was counted only a few times. V and J are TRBV27 and TRBJ1-1, with no clear D. The CDR3 is made up of 14 amino acids. V lost 3 bases, J lost 4 bases, and 12 bases lay in between. Germline values: CDR1 MNHEY, CDR2 SMNVEV (reference sequence). This chain's CDR3 is CASSFFGSGTEAFF. The DNA of the CDR3 is TGTGCCAGCAGTTTTTTTGGGAGTGGCACTGAAGCTTTCTTT.

The chain combines TRBV5-4 with TRBJ2-1, with TRBD1 matching 8 bases. The germline gives CDR1 SGHNT, CDR2 YYREEE (reference sequence). The junction had 8 bases not matched to a gene; V was cut back by 4 bases and J by 2 bases. The CDR3 runs to 16 residues. Here the CDR3 reads CASSPTTGVAYNEQFF. The DNA of the CDR3 is TGTGCCAGCAGCCCGACGACAGGGGTGGCCTACAATGAGCAGTTCTTC.

V gene TRBV7-2 combines with J gene TRBJ1-5; perhaps TRBD1 as D (6 bases). Germline V CDR1 and CDR2: SGHTA, FQGNSA. V gave up 5 bases and J gave up 3 bases, with 14 bases separating them. The CDR3 runs to 15 residues. The CDR3 is CASSPTGLANQPQHF. Here the CDR3 DNA reads TGTGCCAGCAGCCCTACAGGGCTGGCCAATCAGCCCCAGCATTTT.

This clone turned up a few times. The chain uses TRBV27 and TRBJ2-5; 7 bases are a match to TRBD2. Germline CDR1 is MNHEY and CDR2 is SMNVEV (reference sequence). Trimming took 6 bases from V and 5 from J; bases not matched to a gene: 6. This CDR3 has 13 residues. The CDR3 DNA follows: TGTGCCAGCAGAATTCAGGGAGGGGAGACCCAGTACTTC. Residues: CASRIQGGETQYF.

This chain connects TRBV27 to TRBJ2-1, with TRBD2 identical over 10 bases. The ends lost 3 bases at V and 10 bases at J; junction bases unmatched: 9. This CDR3 comprises 15 residues. Germline V gives CDR1 MNHEY, CDR2 SMNVEV (reference sequence). CDR3: CASSLRTSGEGEQFF. For the CDR3, the DNA is TGTGCCAGCAGTTTGAGGACTAGCGGAGAGGGGGAGCAGTTCTTC.